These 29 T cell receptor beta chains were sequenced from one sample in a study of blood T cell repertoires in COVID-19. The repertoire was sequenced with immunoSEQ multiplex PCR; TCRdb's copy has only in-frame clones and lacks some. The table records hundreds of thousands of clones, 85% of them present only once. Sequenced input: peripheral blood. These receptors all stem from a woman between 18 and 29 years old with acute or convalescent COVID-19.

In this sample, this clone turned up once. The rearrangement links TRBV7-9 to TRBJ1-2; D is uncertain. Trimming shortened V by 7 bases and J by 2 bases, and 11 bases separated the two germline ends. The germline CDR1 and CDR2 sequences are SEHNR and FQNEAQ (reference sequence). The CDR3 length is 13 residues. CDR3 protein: CASNPGWNYGYTF. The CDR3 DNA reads TGTGCCAGCAACCCAGGATGGAACTATGGCTACACCTTC.

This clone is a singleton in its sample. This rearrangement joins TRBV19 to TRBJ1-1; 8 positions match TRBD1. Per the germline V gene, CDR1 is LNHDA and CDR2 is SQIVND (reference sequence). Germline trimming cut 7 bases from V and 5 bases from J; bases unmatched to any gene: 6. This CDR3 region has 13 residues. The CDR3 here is CASKDRAGTEAFF. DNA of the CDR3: TGTGCCAGTAAGGACAGGGCAGGGACTGAAGCTTTCTTT.

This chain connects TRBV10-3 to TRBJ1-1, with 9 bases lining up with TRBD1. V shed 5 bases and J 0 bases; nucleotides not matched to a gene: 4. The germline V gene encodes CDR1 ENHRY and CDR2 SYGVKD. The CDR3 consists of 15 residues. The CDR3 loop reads CAISQDRGMNTEAFF. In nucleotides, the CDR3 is TGTGCCATCAGTCAGGACAGGGGAATGAACACTGAAGCTTTCTTT.

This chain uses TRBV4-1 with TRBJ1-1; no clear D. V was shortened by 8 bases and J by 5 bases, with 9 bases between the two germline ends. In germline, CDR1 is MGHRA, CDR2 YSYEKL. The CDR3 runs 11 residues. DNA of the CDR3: TGCGCCAGCTTTAGTGGTACTGAAGCTTTCTTT. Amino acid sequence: CASFSGTEAFF.

The CDR3 DNA reads as TGTGCCAGCAGCTTAGCCCCAGCCTACGAGCAGTACTTC. Its translation is CASSLAPAYEQYF. This rearrangement joins TRBV7-9 to TRBJ2-7; unclear D gene. CDR1 SEHNR and CDR2 FQNEAQ come from the germline V gene (reference sequence). V gave up 0 bases and J gave up 2 bases, with 5 bases separating them. The length of the CDR3 is 13 residues.

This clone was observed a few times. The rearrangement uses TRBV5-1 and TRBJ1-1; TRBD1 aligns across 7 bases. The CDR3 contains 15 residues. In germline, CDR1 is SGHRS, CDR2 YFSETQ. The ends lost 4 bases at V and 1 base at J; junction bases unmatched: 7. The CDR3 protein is CASSASGTENTEAFF. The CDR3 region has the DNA TGCGCCAGCAGCGCCTCCGGGACAGAGAACACTGAAGCTTTCTTT. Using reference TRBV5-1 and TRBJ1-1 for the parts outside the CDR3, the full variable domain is KAGVTQTPRYLIKTRGQQVTLSCSPISGHRSVSWYQQTPGQGLQFLFEYFSETQRNKGNFPGRFSGRQFSNSRSEMNVSTLELGDSALYLCASSASGTENTEAFFGQGTRLTVV.

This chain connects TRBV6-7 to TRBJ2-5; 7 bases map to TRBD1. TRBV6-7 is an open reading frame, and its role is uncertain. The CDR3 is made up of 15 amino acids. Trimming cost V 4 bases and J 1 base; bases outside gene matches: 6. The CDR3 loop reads CASSSTGDIQETQYF. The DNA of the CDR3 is TGTGCCAGCAGTTCAACAGGGGATATCCAAGAGACCCAGTACTTC.

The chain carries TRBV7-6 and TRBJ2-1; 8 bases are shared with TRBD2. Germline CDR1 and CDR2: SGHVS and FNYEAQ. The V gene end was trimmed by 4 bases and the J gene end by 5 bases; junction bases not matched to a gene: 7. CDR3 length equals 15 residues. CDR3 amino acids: CASSSTGGLNNEQFF. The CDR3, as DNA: TGTGCCAGCAGCTCGACGGGGGGGCTCAACAATGAGCAGTTCTTC.

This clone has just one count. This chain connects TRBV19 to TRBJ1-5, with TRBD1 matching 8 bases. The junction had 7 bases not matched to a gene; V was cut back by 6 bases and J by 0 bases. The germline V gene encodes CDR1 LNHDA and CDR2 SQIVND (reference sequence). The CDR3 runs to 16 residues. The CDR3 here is CASSAGTGFSNQPQHF. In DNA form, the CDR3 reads TGTGCCAGTAGCGCCGGGACAGGCTTTAGCAATCAGCCCCAGCATTTT. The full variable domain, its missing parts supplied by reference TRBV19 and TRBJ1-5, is DGGITQSPKYLFRKEGQNVTLSCEQNLNHDAMYWYRQDPGQGLRLIYYSQIVNDFQKGDIAEGYSVSREKKESFPLTVTSAQKNPTAFYLCASSAGTGFSNQPQHFGDGTRLSIL.

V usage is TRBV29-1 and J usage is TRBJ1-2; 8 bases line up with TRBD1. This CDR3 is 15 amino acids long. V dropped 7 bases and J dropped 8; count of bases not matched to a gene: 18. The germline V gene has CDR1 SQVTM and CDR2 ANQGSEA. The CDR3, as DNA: TGCAGCGATAACCCCGGACAGGGAGATAGTCCAGGCTACACCTTC. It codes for CSDNPGQGDSPGYTF. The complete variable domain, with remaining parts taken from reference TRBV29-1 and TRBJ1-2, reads SAVISQKPSRDICQRGTSLTIQCQVDSQVTMMFWYRQQPGQSLTLIATANQGSEATYESGFVIDKFPISRPNLTFSTLTVSNMSPEDSSIYLCSDNPGQGDSPGYTFGSGTRLTVV.

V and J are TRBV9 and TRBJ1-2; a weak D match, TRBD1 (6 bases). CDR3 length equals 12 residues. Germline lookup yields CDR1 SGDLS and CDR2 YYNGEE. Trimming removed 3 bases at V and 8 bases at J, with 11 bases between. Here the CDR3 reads CASSATGGGYTF. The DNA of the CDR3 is TGTGCCAGCAGCGCGACGGGGGGCGGCTACACCTTC.

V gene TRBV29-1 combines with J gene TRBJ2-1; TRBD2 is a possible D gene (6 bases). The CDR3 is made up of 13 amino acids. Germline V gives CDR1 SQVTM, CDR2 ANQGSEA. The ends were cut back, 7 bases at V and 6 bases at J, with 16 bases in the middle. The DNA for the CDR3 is TGCAGCGCCACGGGACTCCATCGCAATGAGCAGTTCTTC. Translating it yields CSATGLHRNEQFF.

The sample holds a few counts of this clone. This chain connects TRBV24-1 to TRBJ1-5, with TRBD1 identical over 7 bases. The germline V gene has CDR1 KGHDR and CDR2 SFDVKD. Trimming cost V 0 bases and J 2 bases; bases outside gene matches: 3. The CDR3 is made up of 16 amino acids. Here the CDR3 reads CATSDLRQGGNQPQHF. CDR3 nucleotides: TGTGCCACCAGTGATTTGCGGCAGGGGGGCAATCAGCCCCAGCATTTT.

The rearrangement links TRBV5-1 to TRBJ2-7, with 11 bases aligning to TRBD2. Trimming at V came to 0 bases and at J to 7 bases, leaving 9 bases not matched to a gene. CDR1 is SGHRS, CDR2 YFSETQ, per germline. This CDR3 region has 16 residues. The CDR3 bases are TGCGCCAGCAGCTTGGTTGGTAGCGGGAGGGCGTTTGAGCAGTACTTC. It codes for CASSLVGSGRAFEQYF.

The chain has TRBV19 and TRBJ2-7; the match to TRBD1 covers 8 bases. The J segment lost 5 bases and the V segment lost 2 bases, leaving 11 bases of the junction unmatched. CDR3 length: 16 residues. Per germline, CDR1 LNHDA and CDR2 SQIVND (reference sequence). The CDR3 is CASSIPAAGGKDEQYF. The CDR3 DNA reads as TGTGCCAGTAGTATACCCGCGGCAGGGGGCAAGGACGAGCAGTACTTC.

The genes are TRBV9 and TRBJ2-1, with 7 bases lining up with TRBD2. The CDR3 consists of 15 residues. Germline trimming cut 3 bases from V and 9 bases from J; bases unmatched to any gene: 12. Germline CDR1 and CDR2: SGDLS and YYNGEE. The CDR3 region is CASSGRLAADTEQFF. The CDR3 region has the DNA TGTGCCAGCAGCGGCCGGCTAGCGGCCGATACTGAGCAGTTCTTC.

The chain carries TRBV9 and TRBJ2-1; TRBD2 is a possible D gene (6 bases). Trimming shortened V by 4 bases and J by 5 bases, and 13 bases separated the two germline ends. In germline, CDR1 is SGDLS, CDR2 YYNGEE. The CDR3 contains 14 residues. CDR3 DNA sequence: TGTGCCAGCAGCCCCATAGCGGAAAACAATGAGCAGTTCTTC. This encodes CASSPIAENNEQFF. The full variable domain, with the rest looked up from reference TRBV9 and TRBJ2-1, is DSGVTQTPKHLITATGQRVTLRCSPRSGDLSVYWYQQSLDQGLQFLIQYYNGEERAKGNILERFSAQQFPDLHSELNLSSLELGDSALYFCASSPIAENNEQFFGPGTRLTVL.

In DNA form, the CDR3 reads TGTGCCAGCAGTTACTCGAACAGGGCTGGAGATACGCAGTATTTT. It codes for CASSYSNRAGDTQYF. This chain joins TRBV6-5 and TRBJ2-3, with a possible D match to TRBD1 (6 bases). Germline-derived CDR1 and CDR2 are MNHEY and SVGAGI. Trimming took off 0 bases at V and 5 bases at J, with 12 bases between the two ends. The CDR3 extends over 15 amino acids.

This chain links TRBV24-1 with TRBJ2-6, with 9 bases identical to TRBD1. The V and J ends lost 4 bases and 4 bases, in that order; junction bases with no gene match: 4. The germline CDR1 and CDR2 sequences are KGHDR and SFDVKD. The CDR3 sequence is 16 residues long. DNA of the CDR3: TGTGCCACCAGTGACAACAGGGGGCCCGGGGCCAACGTCCTGACTTTC. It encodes CATSDNRGPGANVLTF.

The DNA for the CDR3 is TGTGCCAGTAGTACTCAACTTCAGGGGGCTGGCAATCAGCCCCAGCATTTT. It yields the protein CASSTQLQGAGNQPQHF. V and J are TRBV19 and TRBJ1-5; 8 bases line up with TRBD1. This CDR3 region has 17 residues. The germline CDR1 and CDR2 sequences are LNHDA and SQIVND (reference sequence). V shed 4 bases and J 2 bases; nucleotides not matched to a gene: 10.

The CDR3 sequence: CASSTEGVLNTEAFF. CDR3 in DNA: TGTGCCAGCAGCACAGAAGGGGTATTGAACACTGAAGCTTTCTTT. This sequence joins TRBV7-9 and TRBJ1-1; possible D gene TRBD1, 5 bases. This CDR3 comprises 15 residues. V lost 5 bases and J lost 0, with 13 bases in between. Germline loops: CDR1 SEHNR, CDR2 FQNEAQ (reference sequence).

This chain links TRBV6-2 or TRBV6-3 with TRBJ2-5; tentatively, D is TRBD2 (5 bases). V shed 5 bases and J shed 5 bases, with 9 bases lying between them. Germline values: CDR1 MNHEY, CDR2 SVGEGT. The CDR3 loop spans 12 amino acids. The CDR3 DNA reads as TGTGCCAGCAGTCAGCGGTGGGAGACCCAGTACTTC. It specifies CASSQRWETQYF.

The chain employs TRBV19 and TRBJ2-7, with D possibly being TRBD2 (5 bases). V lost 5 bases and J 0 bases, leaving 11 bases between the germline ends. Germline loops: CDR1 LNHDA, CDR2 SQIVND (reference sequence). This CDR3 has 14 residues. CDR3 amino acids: CASSQRVNSYEQYF. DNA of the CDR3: TGTGCCAGTAGTCAGAGGGTGAACTCCTACGAGCAGTACTTC.

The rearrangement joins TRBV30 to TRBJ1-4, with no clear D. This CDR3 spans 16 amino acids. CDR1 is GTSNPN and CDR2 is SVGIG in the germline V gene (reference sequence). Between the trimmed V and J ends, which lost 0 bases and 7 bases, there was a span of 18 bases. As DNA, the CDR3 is TGTGCCTGGAGTGTACCCATCCGTCGGGAGCGTGAAAAACTGTTTTTT. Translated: CAWSVPIRREREKLFF.

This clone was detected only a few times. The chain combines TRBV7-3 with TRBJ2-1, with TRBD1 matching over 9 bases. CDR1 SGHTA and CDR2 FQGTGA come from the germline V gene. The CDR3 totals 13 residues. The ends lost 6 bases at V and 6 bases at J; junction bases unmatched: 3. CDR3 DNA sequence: TGTGCCAGCAGTTGGGGACAGGGCAATGAGCAGTTCTTC. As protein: CASSWGQGNEQFF.

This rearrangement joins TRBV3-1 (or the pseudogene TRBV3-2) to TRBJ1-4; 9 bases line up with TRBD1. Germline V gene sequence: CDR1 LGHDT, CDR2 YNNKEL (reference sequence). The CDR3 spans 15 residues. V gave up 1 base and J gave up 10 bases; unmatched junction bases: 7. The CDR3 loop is CASSQGTGTGRKLFF. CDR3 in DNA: TGTGCCAGCAGCCAAGGGACCGGGACAGGGAGAAAACTGTTTTTT.

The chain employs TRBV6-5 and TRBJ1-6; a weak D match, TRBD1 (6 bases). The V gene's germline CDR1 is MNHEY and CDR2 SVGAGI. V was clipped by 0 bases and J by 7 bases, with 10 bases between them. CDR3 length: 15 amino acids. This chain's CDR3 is CASSYSEQGNSPLHF. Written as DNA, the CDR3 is TGTGCCAGCAGTTACTCGGAACAGGGCAATTCACCCCTCCACTTT.

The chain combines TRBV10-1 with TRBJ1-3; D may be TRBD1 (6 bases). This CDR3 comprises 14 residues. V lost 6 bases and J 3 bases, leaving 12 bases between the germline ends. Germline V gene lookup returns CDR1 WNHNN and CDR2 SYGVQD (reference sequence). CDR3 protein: CASSSRDNGNTIYF. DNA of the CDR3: TGCGCCAGCAGCTCCCGGGACAATGGAAACACCATATATTTT.

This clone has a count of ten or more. The CDR3 sequence: CASSLGDRGRSYEQYF. The CDR3 bases are TGTGCCAGCAGCTTAGGGGACAGGGGAAGGAGCTACGAGCAGTACTTC. The chain recombines TRBV7-2 with TRBJ2-7; 10 bases fit TRBD1. Trimming at V came to 1 base and at J to 3 bases, leaving 6 bases not matched to a gene. This CDR3 has 16 amino acids. Looked up from germline, CDR1 is SGHTA and CDR2 is FQGNSA.